These T cell receptor beta chains were read from a single sample in a study of T cell responses to AZD1222 COVID-19 vaccine. The repertoire was sequenced with immunoSEQ multiplex PCR; TCRdb's copy has only in-frame clones and lacks some. Among some 74,000 clones, 87% were seen once, and the ten largest hold 1% to 1.5%. The material was peripheral blood, obtained 28 days after the second AZD1222 dose. The receptors originated from an adult who received the AZD1222 COVID-19 vaccine. Each CDR3 is given with its conserved first and last residue. Fields, in order: D gene, J gene, clone size, V gene, CDR3 protein, CDR3 DNA. A D gene is named only where the DNA matches it firmly. Clone size is shown for a subset of rows, as once, few, many or a class of expanded clone.

D gene: NA; J gene: TRBJ1-6; clone size: NA; V gene: TRBV6-5; CDR3 protein: CASSSGRNSPLHF; CDR3 DNA: TGTGCCAGCAGTTCGGGTCGTAATTCACCCCTCCACTTT
D gene: TRBD1; J gene: TRBJ1-1; clone size: NA; V gene: TRBV6-5; CDR3 protein: CATTGTGIEAFF; CDR3 DNA: TGTGCCACCACCGGGACAGGGATTGAAGCTTTCTTT
D gene: NA; J gene: TRBJ1-1; clone size: NA; V gene: TRBV9; CDR3 protein: CASSPREGWRTEAFF; CDR3 DNA: TGTGCCAGCAGCCCGAGGGAGGGGTGGAGAACTGAAGCTTTCTTT
D gene: NA; J gene: TRBJ2-3; clone size: NA; V gene: TRBV5-4; CDR3 protein: CASSRGTGPTDTQYF; CDR3 DNA: TGTGCCAGCAGCCGAGGGACTGGACCCACAGATACGCAGTATTTT
D gene: NA; J gene: TRBJ1-1; clone size: NA; V gene: TRBV5-1; CDR3 protein: CASSDVGTNTEAFF; CDR3 DNA: TGCGCCAGCTCTGACGTAGGAACAAACACTGAAGCTTTCTTT
D gene: NA; J gene: TRBJ1-4; clone size: NA; V gene: TRBV19; CDR3 protein: CASSIVATNEKLFF; CDR3 DNA: TGTGCCAGTAGTATAGTCGCAACTAATGAAAAACTGTTTTTT
D gene: NA; J gene: TRBJ2-2; clone size: NA; V gene: TRBV9; CDR3 protein: CASSAGHLNTGELFF; CDR3 DNA: TGTGCCAGCAGCGCGGGACATTTAAACACCGGGGAGCTGTTTTTT
D gene: NA; J gene: TRBJ1-3; clone size: NA; V gene: TRBV2; CDR3 protein: CASSANTGTSGNTIYF; CDR3 DNA: TGTGCCAGCAGCGCTAATACAGGTACCTCTGGAAACACCATATATTTT
D gene: NA; J gene: TRBJ1-1; clone size: NA; V gene: TRBV19; CDR3 protein: CASTPGPGENTEAFF; CDR3 DNA: TGTGCCAGTACCCCCGGGCCGGGGGAGAACACTGAAGCTTTCTTT
D gene: NA; J gene: TRBJ1-1; clone size: NA; V gene: TRBV9; CDR3 protein: CASSAMTAEAFF; CDR3 DNA: TGTGCCAGCAGCGCTATGACTGCTGAAGCTTTCTTT
D gene: NA; J gene: TRBJ2-5; clone size: few; V gene: TRBV10-1; CDR3 protein: CASSESATGGETQYF; CDR3 DNA: TGCGCCAGCAGTGAGTCCGCGACAGGAGGGGAGACCCAGTACTTC
D gene: TRBD1; J gene: TRBJ1-2; clone size: few; V gene: TRBV12-3/TRBV12-4; CDR3 protein: CASSLARGYGYTF; CDR3 DNA: TGTGCCAGCAGTTTAGCCAGGGGGTATGGCTACACCTTC
D gene: NA; J gene: TRBJ1-6; clone size: NA; V gene: TRBV9; CDR3 protein: CASSAPSNNSPLHF; CDR3 DNA: TGTGCCAGCAGCGCCCCCAGTAATAATTCACCCCTCCACTTT
D gene: NA; J gene: TRBJ1-5; clone size: NA; V gene: TRBV7-3; CDR3 protein: CASPPYEGDQPQHF; CDR3 DNA: TGTGCCAGCCCCCCATATGAAGGGGATCAGCCCCAGCATTTT
D gene: TRBD1; J gene: TRBJ1-2; clone size: NA; V gene: TRBV5-1; CDR3 protein: CASSTGTDGYTF; CDR3 DNA: TGCGCCAGCAGCACCGGGACAGATGGCTACACCTTC
D gene: NA; J gene: TRBJ1-5; clone size: NA; V gene: TRBV2; CDR3 protein: CASSEALGLYSNQPQHF; CDR3 DNA: TGTGCCAGCAGTGAAGCGCTAGGCCTATATAGCAATCAGCCCCAGCATTTT
D gene: NA; J gene: TRBJ1-1; clone size: NA; V gene: TRBV18; CDR3 protein: CASSPQAQGRMNTEAFF; CDR3 DNA: TGTGCCAGCTCACCACAGGCACAGGGAAGGATGAACACTGAAGCTTTCTTT
D gene: TRBD2; J gene: TRBJ2-1; clone size: NA; V gene: TRBV25-1; CDR3 protein: CASSELSRTSGKYNEQFF; CDR3 DNA: TGTGCCAGCAGTGAACTATCTCGGACTAGCGGGAAATACAATGAGCAGTTCTTC
D gene: TRBD2; J gene: TRBJ2-5; clone size: NA; V gene: TRBV19; CDR3 protein: CASSMGLAGGETQYF; CDR3 DNA: TGTGCCAGTAGTATGGGCCTAGCGGGGGGAGAGACCCAGTACTTC
D gene: NA; J gene: TRBJ2-5; clone size: once; V gene: TRBV30; CDR3 protein: CAWSEQGILLYF; CDR3 DNA: TGTGCCTGGAGTGAGCAGGGAATCCTTCTGTACTTC
D gene: NA; J gene: TRBJ1-2; clone size: NA; V gene: TRBV30; CDR3 protein: CAWSVRNYGYTF; CDR3 DNA: TGTGCCTGGAGTGTACGTAACTATGGCTACACCTTC
D gene: NA; J gene: TRBJ1-4; clone size: NA; V gene: TRBV6-5; CDR3 protein: CASSYSEDLVGKLFF; CDR3 DNA: TGTGCCAGCAGTTACTCGGAGGACCTGGTAGGAAAACTGTTTTTT
D gene: TRBD2; J gene: TRBJ2-1; clone size: once; V gene: TRBV9; CDR3 protein: CASSGSGRYNEQFF; CDR3 DNA: TGTGCCAGCAGCGGTAGCGGGAGATACAATGAGCAGTTCTTC
D gene: TRBD1; J gene: TRBJ2-1; clone size: NA; V gene: TRBV18; CDR3 protein: CASSLTGWNEQFF; CDR3 DNA: TGTGCCAGCTCACTGACAGGGTGGAATGAGCAGTTCTTC
D gene: NA; J gene: TRBJ2-7; clone size: NA; V gene: TRBV11-2; CDR3 protein: CASSPLTGVPYEQYF; CDR3 DNA: TGTGCCAGCAGCCCCCTGACGGGGGTGCCCTACGAGCAGTACTTC
D gene: TRBD1; J gene: TRBJ2-7; clone size: NA; V gene: TRBV5-6; CDR3 protein: CASSFGTGDYEQYF; CDR3 DNA: TGTGCCAGCAGCTTCGGGACAGGAGATTACGAGCAGTACTTC
D gene: NA; J gene: TRBJ1-1; clone size: NA; V gene: TRBV10-2; CDR3 protein: CASTAQVGTEAFF; CDR3 DNA: TGCGCCAGCACGGCCCAGGTTGGCACTGAAGCTTTCTTT
D gene: NA; J gene: TRBJ2-1; clone size: NA; V gene: TRBV7-9; CDR3 protein: CASFGGSTLNEQFF; CDR3 DNA: TGTGCCAGCTTTGGGGGGAGTACCTTGAATGAGCAGTTCTTC
D gene: NA; J gene: TRBJ2-7; clone size: once; V gene: TRBV7-9; CDR3 protein: CASSSGHPLDEQYF; CDR3 DNA: TGTGCCAGCAGCTCGGGACACCCCCTAGACGAGCAGTACTTC
D gene: NA; J gene: TRBJ2-1; clone size: NA; V gene: TRBV19; CDR3 protein: CASSLGEYNEQFF; CDR3 DNA: TGTGCCAGTAGTTTAGGAGAGTACAATGAGCAGTTCTTC
D gene: NA; J gene: TRBJ2-7; clone size: NA; V gene: TRBV6-5; CDR3 protein: CASTSSRQYF; CDR3 DNA: TGTGCCAGCACGAGCTCGCGGCAGTACTTC
D gene: TRBD1; J gene: TRBJ1-5; clone size: NA; V gene: TRBV27; CDR3 protein: CASSLTQGGNQPQHF; CDR3 DNA: TGTGCCAGCAGTTTAACACAGGGGGGCAATCAGCCCCAGCATTTT
D gene: NA; J gene: TRBJ1-5; clone size: NA; V gene: TRBV7-2; CDR3 protein: CASSLGWAPNQPQHF; CDR3 DNA: TGTGCCAGCAGCTTAGGGTGGGCCCCGAATCAGCCCCAGCATTTT
D gene: TRBD1; J gene: TRBJ2-7; clone size: NA; V gene: TRBV6-5; CDR3 protein: CASSSPGTGAYEQYF; CDR3 DNA: TGTGCCAGCAGTTCCCCCGGGACAGGGGCCTACGAGCAGTACTTC
D gene: NA; J gene: TRBJ2-7; clone size: NA; V gene: TRBV6-6; CDR3 protein: CATSTFYRDPSGSYF; CDR3 DNA: TGTGCCACATCTACTTTCTACAGGGACCCCTCTGGATCGTACTTC
D gene: NA; J gene: TRBJ2-2; clone size: NA; V gene: TRBV6-4; CDR3 protein: CASSDSTENTGELFF; CDR3 DNA: TGTGCCAGCAGTGACTCGACAGAGAACACCGGGGAGCTGTTTTTT
D gene: TRBD2; J gene: TRBJ2-7; clone size: NA; V gene: TRBV3-1/TRBV3-2; CDR3 protein: CASSQEPSGSSEQYF; CDR3 DNA: TGTGCCAGCAGCCAAGAGCCTAGCGGGAGCTCCGAGCAGTACTTC
D gene: TRBD2; J gene: TRBJ2-1; clone size: once; V gene: TRBV6-2/TRBV6-3; CDR3 protein: CASSYSGGRNVNEQFF; CDR3 DNA: TGTGCCAGCAGTTACTCTGGCGGGAGAAACGTGAATGAGCAGTTCTTC
D gene: TRBD1; J gene: TRBJ2-5; clone size: NA; V gene: TRBV5-4; CDR3 protein: CASSRNPRGLGETQYF; CDR3 DNA: TGTGCCAGCAGCAGGAACCCCAGGGGGCTGGGAGAGACCCAGTACTTC
D gene: TRBD1; J gene: TRBJ2-2; clone size: NA; V gene: TRBV7-6; CDR3 protein: CASSSRQGINTGELFF; CDR3 DNA: TGTGCCAGCAGCTCCCGACAGGGGATCAACACCGGGGAGCTGTTTTTT